The text below deals with one TCR beta chain. In the authors' workflow: How many nucleated cells were present was estimated from reference gene primer amplification. Sequencing used immunoSEQ multiplex PCR; TCRdb keeps in-frame clones, though not all of them. Clonal size and the V and J genes are those of that table, whereas D and trimming came from the DNA. The data contain 60,000 to 90,000 clones, 84% of them singletons. The data derive from a study of blood T cell repertoires in COVID-19. Study summary: Samples came from the United States, Italy and Spain, spanning acute and convalescent COVID-19. Sample material is recorded as cDNA or gDNA derived from T cells, B-cell-depleted T cells, or PBMCs.

The sample comprised peripheral blood. This TCR came from a woman between 45 and 60 years old with acute or convalescent COVID-19.

CDR3 sequence: CASSLERYSYEQYF. The DNA of the CDR3 is TGTGCCAGCAGCCTCGAGCGGTACTCCTACGAGCAGTACTTC. The chain has TRBV7-2 and TRBJ2-7, with D maybe TRBD2 (5 bases). CDR3 length: 14 residues. V was shortened by 5 bases and J by 0 bases, with 11 bases between the two germline ends. Germline V lookup: CDR1 SGHTA, CDR2 FQGNSA.